This entry lists 9 T cell receptor beta chains sequenced from one sample in a study of radiotherapy plus CTLA-4 blockade in lung cancer. Repertoires were generated with immunoSEQ multiplex PCR, while TCRdb's copy carries only in-frame clones and drops some. The profile covers 45,000 to 60,000 clones, with around 83% appearing a single time and roughly 3.4% taken by the ten largest. This specimen consisted of peripheral blood, obtained from a patient treated with radiotherapy plus ipilimumab. Receptors originate from a human donor with non-small cell lung cancer who had stable disease on radiotherapy plus ipilimumab.

V is TRBV4-3 and J is TRBJ2-1; possibly TRBD2 for D (6 bases). Germline-derived CDR1 and CDR2 are LGHNA and YSLEER. The CDR3 contains 19 residues. With 0 bases removed from V and 8 bases from J, the gap between germline ends came to 26 bases. In DNA, the CDR3 is TGCGCCAGCAGCCAAGATAGTGGGGCTAGCGACTTCTGGGTTGATGAGCAGTTCTTC. This codes for CASSQDSGASDFWVDEQFF.

V usage is TRBV5-1 and J usage is TRBJ2-5; maybe TRBD2 (6 bases). V lost 6 bases, J lost 0 bases, and 18 bases lay in between. Germline CDR1 SGHRS, CDR2 YFSETQ. This CDR3 comprises 16 residues. CDR3 coding DNA: TGCGCCAGCACCCGGGGCGGGATTCTGTACCAAGAGACCCAGTACTTC. It encodes CASTRGGILYQETQYF.

This clone showed up just a few times. The V and J genes are TRBV20-1 and TRBJ1-2, with a tentative D call TRBD1 (5 bases). This CDR3 has 11 amino acids. The germline CDR1 and CDR2 sequences are DFQATT and SNEGSKA (reference sequence). Trimming removed 5 bases from V and 8 bases from J, with 12 bases in between. The CDR3 sequence is CSASTEWGYTF. The CDR3 nucleotides read TGCAGTGCTTCGACAGAGTGGGGCTACACCTTC.

The rearrangement links TRBV7-9 to TRBJ2-2; TRBD1 agrees at 11 bases. CDR3 length equals 17 residues. V shed 5 bases, J shed 4 bases, and the junction held 9 bases outside the gene matches. In germline, CDR1 is SEHNR, CDR2 FQNEAQ (reference sequence). CDR3 sequence: CASSSGTGGISTGELFF. DNA of the CDR3: TGTGCCAGCAGCAGCGGGACAGGGGGAATAAGCACCGGGGAGCTGTTTTTT.

This clone was counted a few times. This rearrangement joins TRBV4-1 to TRBJ2-1; D is undetermined. Germline CDR1 MGHRA, CDR2 YSYEKL. V was shortened by 1 base and J by 1 base, with 8 bases between the two germline ends. The CDR3 consists of 15 residues. CDR3 bases: TGCGCCAGCAGCCAAGGGAGCAGATCCTACAATGAGCAGTTCTTC. Residues: CASSQGSRSYNEQFF.

The CDR3 DNA follows: TGTGCCAGCAGTTTATTGTCGACAGGGGGCTTGACTGAAGCTTTCTTT. Amino acid sequence: CASSLLSTGGLTEAFF. The V and J genes are TRBV27 and TRBJ1-1; 10 bases are shared with TRBD1. This CDR3 region has 16 residues. The germline gives CDR1 MNHEY, CDR2 SMNVEV (reference sequence). V lost 1 base, J lost 5 bases, and 7 bases stayed unmatched.

This clone is a singleton in its sample. This chain uses TRBV5-8 with TRBJ1-5; D gene ambiguous. The V end lost 5 bases, the J end lost 2 bases, and 14 bases lay between the germline ends. The CDR3 extends over 15 amino acids. CDR1 is SGHTS and CDR2 is YDEGEE in the germline V gene. CDR3 nucleotides: TGTGCCAGCAGTCAACGGGAAGCGGGCAATCAGCCCCAGCATTTT. It codes for CASSQREAGNQPQHF. The complete variable domain, with remaining parts taken from reference TRBV5-8 and TRBJ1-5, reads EAGVTQSPTHLIKTRGQQATLRCSPISGHTSVYWYQQALGLGLQFLLWYDEGEERNRGNFPPRFSGRQFPNYSSELNVNALELEDSALYLCASSQREAGNQPQHFGDGTRLSIL.

The V and J genes are TRBV2 and TRBJ2-7; D is possibly TRBD2 (6 bases). Germline assignment: CDR1 SNHLY and CDR2 FYNNEI. The CDR3 extends over 15 amino acids. V lost 4 bases, J lost 5 bases, and 18 bases lay in between. The CDR3 DNA sequence: TGTGCCAGCAGTGGAGGGCTTCGGGAGTCCAACGAGCAGTACTTC. It yields the protein CASSGGLRESNEQYF.

Only one count was recorded for this clone. The chain has TRBV7-6 and TRBJ1-5; 11 bases are a match to TRBD1. There are 17 residues in the CDR3. Germline CDR1 reads SGHVS; CDR2 reads FNYEAQ. The trim removed 1 base at V and 4 bases at J, leaving 6 bases unmatched. Here the CDR3 DNA reads TGTGCCAGCAGCTTAGGAGGTGGACAGGGGGCTAATCAGCCCCAGCATTTT. This encodes CASSLGGGQGANQPQHF.